The 17 T cell receptor beta chains in this list originate from one sample, sequenced in a study of metastatic and nonmetastatic thyroid tumors. Prior to thyroid surgery, none of the patients had received any treatment. TCRdb re-called the PCR reads with MiXCR. The table shows about 20,000 clones, with 15% to 19% occurring only once. The sequencing sample was made of blood. Every receptor here comes from a female donor with papillary thyroid cancer or a benign thyroid nodule (not recorded which). Some clones in this sample may be carry-over from other donors' samples.

The rearrangement joins TRBV6-1 to TRBJ1-5, with D tentatively TRBD1 (5 bases). Germline V gene lookup returns CDR1 MNHNS and CDR2 SASEGT. This CDR3 has 11 amino acids. The V and J ends lost 8 bases and 8 bases respectively, with 10 bases between them. CDR3 nucleotides: TGTGCCAGCGGGAGGGGTGAGCCCCAGCATTTT. This encodes CASGRGEPQHF.

This clone counts as medium-sized. The V and J genes are TRBV10-1 and TRBJ1-2, with D uncertain. The germline gives CDR1 WNHNN, CDR2 SYGVQD (reference sequence). Trimming took 4 bases from V and 6 from J, leaving 12 bases between them. The CDR3 is 13 amino acids. CDR3 amino acids: CASSASPSHGYTF. CDR3 sequence (DNA): TGCGCCAGCAGTGCCTCCCCTTCGCATGGCTACACCTTC.

In this sample, this clone turned up many times. This chain links TRBV5-1 with TRBJ2-3; D is ambiguous. Germline CDR1 reads SGHRS; CDR2 reads YFSETQ. The CDR3 runs to 11 residues. The V and J ends lost 0 bases and 5 bases respectively, with 1 base between them. DNA for the CDR3: TGCGCCAGCAGCTTGGGAGATACGCAGTATTTT. This codes for CASSLGDTQYF.

As to this clone: A much larger clonotype is one base distant, so this may be a read error. Other DNA sequences from this sample encode an identical CDR3 as well. The chain employs TRBV5-6 and TRBJ2-1; TRBD2 matches at 7 bases. The CDR3 has 16 residues. Germline CDR1 SGHDT, CDR2 YYEEEE. The DNA for the CDR3 is TGCGCCAGCAGCTGGGGCGGCGGGAGCTCCTACAATGAGCAGTTCTTC. As protein: CASSWGGGSSYNEQFF.

This clone was found many times. CDR3 DNA sequence: TGCAGCGCACGACAGGGTGACTATGGCTACACCTTC. Translating it yields CSARQGDYGYTF. The genes are TRBV29-1 and TRBJ1-2, with TRBD1 identical over 7 bases. Germline V gives CDR1 SQVTM, CDR2 ANQGSEA. Trimming at V came to 7 bases and at J to 3 bases, leaving 5 bases not matched to a gene. The CDR3 contains 12 residues.

This clone was seen ten or more times. The genes are TRBV5-4 and TRBJ1-4; no firm D call. Deletions cut 0 bases from V and 0 bases from J, with 12 bases between. CDR3 length: 17 residues. The V gene's germline CDR1 is SGHNT and CDR2 YYREEE (reference sequence). The CDR3: CASSLGDLRATNEKLFF. DNA of the CDR3: TGTGCCAGCAGCTTGGGCGACCTCCGTGCAACTAATGAAAAACTGTTTTTT.

This clone was observed at least ten times. The rearrangement joins TRBV28 to TRBJ2-3; D ambiguous. Germline V CDR1 and CDR2: MDHEN, SYDVKM. V dropped 5 bases and J dropped 6 bases, with 18 bases sitting between them. The CDR3 runs 15 residues. In DNA, the CDR3 is TGTGCCAGCAGTATGACTTCCTTGAAGGTGGATACGCAGTATTTT. Amino acid sequence: CASSMTSLKVDTQYF.

This clone was seen many times. The chain employs TRBV20-1 and TRBJ1-3; tentative D call: TRBD1 (5 bases). The CDR3 runs 15 residues. CDR1 and CDR2 from the germline V gene are DFQATT and SNEGSKA (reference sequence). V gave up 6 bases and J gave up 1 base, with 16 bases separating them. The chain's CDR3 is CSATDPGGSGNTIYF. CDR3 sequence (DNA): TGCAGTGCCACCGACCCCGGGGGGTCTGGAAACACCATATATTTT.

This clone was recorded at least ten times. V gene TRBV20-1 combines with J gene TRBJ1-2; 8 nucleotides line up with TRBD1. This CDR3 region has 10 residues. Per germline, CDR1 DFQATT and CDR2 SNEGSKA (reference sequence). As DNA, the CDR3 is TGCAGACCCGGACAGGGAGGCTACACCTTC. Encoded protein: CRPGQGGYTF.

The count of this clone is one. Given a much more abundant clone one base away, this may be a read error. The V gene is TRBV4-2, the J gene TRBJ2-7, with D perhaps matching TRBD2 (6 bases). This CDR3 region has 15 residues. CDR1 and CDR2 from the germline V gene are LGHNA and YNFKEQ. V shed 0 bases and J shed 6 bases, with 15 bases lying between them. In DNA, the CDR3 is TGTGCCAGCAGCCAAGACGATATCGGGAGAGGCGAGCAGTACTTC. Translating it yields CASSQDDIGRGEQYF.

This clone was observed many times. The V call is TRBV5-1, the J call TRBJ1-5, with no clear D. Per the germline V gene, CDR1 is SGHRS and CDR2 is YFSETQ. The CDR3 has 15 residues. The ends were cut back, 4 bases at V and 3 bases at J, with 14 bases in the middle. Written as DNA, the CDR3 is TGCGCCAGCAGCACCTCCGGTAAACACAATCAGCCCCAGCATTTT. Translation: CASSTSGKHNQPQHF.

The chain has TRBV7-9 and TRBJ2-7; the D gene is possibly TRBD1 (6 bases). Per the germline V gene, CDR1 is SEHNR and CDR2 is FQNEAQ (reference sequence). Trimming shortened V by 1 base and J by 1 base, and 11 bases separated the two germline ends. The CDR3 covers 15 residues. The CDR3 coding sequence is TGTGCCAGCAGCTTAGGGGGGCCGGTTTCCTACGAGCAGTACTTC. It yields the protein CASSLGGPVSYEQYF.

This clone occurred many times. The rearrangement uses TRBV7-6 and TRBJ1-6; D is unclear. The CDR3 consists of 14 residues. Between the trimmed V and J ends, which lost 5 bases and 5 bases, there was a span of 10 bases. Germline V gene sequence: CDR1 SGHVS, CDR2 FNYEAQ. The CDR3 protein is CASSPNVDNSPLHF. The DNA of the CDR3 is TGTGCCAGCAGCCCTAACGTGGATAATTCACCCCTCCACTTT.

This clone was detected only a few times. Germline is not matched at one junction end, which may reflect a read error. The J gene is TRBJ2-7, the V gene TRBV2; D gene unclear. This CDR3 spans 13 amino acids. Germline V gene data show CDR1 as SNHLY and CDR2 as FYNNEI. CDR3 DNA: TGTGCCAGCAGTGAAGAACACGGGTACGAGCAGTATTTC. Residues: CASSEEHGYEQYF.

In this sample, this clone turned up many times. The rearrangement joins TRBV11-3 to TRBJ2-1, with 12 bases lining up with TRBD1. J gave up 9 bases and V 4 bases, and 10 bases lay outside the gene matches. CDR3 length: 16 residues. Germline V gene lookup returns CDR1 SGHNT and CDR2 YENEEA. The CDR3 sequence is CASSYGTGGDRGEQFF. The CDR3 DNA is TGTGCCAGCAGCTACGGGACAGGGGGCGACCGGGGTGAGCAGTTCTTC.

This clone has at least ten counts. The germline gene is not matched at one end of the junction; a read error may be the cause. The CDR3 DNA is TGTGCTAGCAGCCCAGGGGGCTCGAGAGATACGCAGTATTTT. Its protein product is CASSPGGSRDTQYF. V usage is TRBV7-7 and J usage is TRBJ2-3, with 8 bases aligning to TRBD1. Germline CDR1 and CDR2: SSHAT and FNYEAQ (reference sequence). The CDR3 spans 14 residues.

The chain joins TRBV5-1 to TRBJ2-7, with a weak D call TRBD2 (5 bases). Germline loops: CDR1 SGHRS, CDR2 YFSETQ. V was clipped by 4 bases and J by 6 bases, with 14 bases between them. The CDR3 runs 13 residues. The CDR3 DNA follows: TGCGCCAGCAGCCTGGTGGCCGGAGGCGAGCAGTACTTC. Translation: CASSLVAGGEQYF.